This TCR beta chain was obtained from a study of breast tumors, draining lymph nodes, adjacent tissues. The lymph nodes were axillary draining lymph nodes from breast cancer patients. On this clonotype: Its antigen is undetermined.

Each CDR3 protein is one row after TCRdb ran MiXCR on the multiplex PCR reads. The sample lists 120,000 to 150,000 distinct CDR3 sequences, approximately 32% occurring once. CDR1 and CDR2 (germline): SEHNR, FQNEAQ (reference sequence). V lost 5 bases and J 7 bases, leaving 17 bases between the germline ends. There are 15 residues in the CDR3. Study-level results: Tumor and nontumor repertoires were significantly more similar in luminal-like than in basal-like breast cancer. Compared with lymph nodes, tumors were less diverse; compared with nontumor tissue, more. That most tumor T cells come from lymph nodes remained unproven. The data were judged consistent with most tumor T cells coming from lymph node and expanding in tumor.

This clonotype was obtained from a female donor with breast cancer. Some clones in this sample may be carry-over from other donors' samples. This chain links TRBV7-9 with TRBJ1-4, with D perhaps matching TRBD1 (5 bases). Sequenced: axillary lymph node tissue. The CDR3 protein is CASSQGTWWSEKLFF. CDR3 DNA sequence: TGTGCCAGCAGCCAGGGAACCTGGTGGAGTGAAAAACTGTTTTTT. The complete variable domain, with remaining parts taken from reference TRBV7-9 and TRBJ1-4, reads DTGVSQNPRHKITKRGQNVTFRCDPISEHNRLYWYRQTLGQGPEFLTYFQNEAQLEKSRLLSDRFSAERPKGSFSTLEIQRTEQGDSAMYLCASSQGTWWSEKLFFGSGTQLSVL.